This T cell receptor beta chain came from a study of blood T cell repertoires in COVID-19 (dated by TCRdb to the early 2020s). As for the study more broadly: Samples from collaborators originated in the United States, Italy and Spain and spanned both the acute and convalescent phases of COVID-19. Samples came from the ongoing ImmuneRACE study (first 160 participants) plus 1,254 subjects from 6 global collaborators. Deeply sampled blood TCRbeta repertoires from subjects exposed to, actively infected with, or recovered from COVID-19 were included in the dataset. The repertoires were released in a freely available public database meant as a resource for research on the immune response to SARS-CoV-2. HLA class I and class II types, where available, came from metadata supplied by the sample provider rather than from assay-based typing. The material from the prospective study consisted of cDNA or gDNA derived from T cells, B-cell-depleted T cells, or PBMCs. The sample metadata nearly always contained a de-identified subject ID, COVID-19 status, age in years and sex. Results the study describes overall, beyond this receptor: The quantity of clinical and demographic metadata differed by source and by participant and was supplied without curation.

One collaborating source in Seattle enrolled patients during active infection and followed them longitudinally through the course of disease. The collaborating institutions used their own protocols to collect whole blood in K2EDTA tubes. For TCRbeta analysis, collaborators shipped samples in one of three forms: frozen whole blood, isolated PBMCs, or DNA extracted from either of those sample types. Taken from cysteine to phenylalanine, the CDR3 has 13 residues. The read is trimmed to its CDR3 DNA, 39 bases read in frame from base 1. V was cut back by 7 bases and J by 8 bases, leaving a gap of 17 bases between them. With respect to this clone: Its cognate antigen has yet to be identified. Base qualities are missing; no much larger clone stands one base away.

TCRbeta CDR3 regions were amplified from genomic DNA by means of the immunoSEQ Assay, a bias-controlled multiplex PCR. The authors' analysis ran thus. Within the assay, amplification of reference gene primers was used to estimate how many nucleated cells each sample contained. Sequence reads were collapsed and filtered to measure the absolute abundance of every unique TCRbeta CDR3 rearrangement. For each sample, productive Simpson clonality was calculated as the square root of Simpson's diversity index over productive rearrangements. TCRdb's version of the immuneACCESS table is confined to in-frame rearrangements and falls short of the full clone set. An unresolved V gene accounts for under half of the shortfall where checked; the remainder is of unknown origin. The V and J calls and the clone size are those of that table, but D and trimming were determined from the DNA. The sample contains around 480,000 clones, around 88% of them found a single time. Of the sample, roughly an eighth falls within the top ten clones.

The chain is encoded by TRBV12-3 or TRBV12-4 joined to TRBJ1-2; a confident D gene designation cannot be given. Specimen: peripheral blood. The sequence was obtained from a woman aged 45 to 65 with COVID-19, enrolled during active disease. The DNA sequence reads TGTGCCAGCACCGCGCCCCAGGTTGGGGGCTACACCTTC. Its amino acids are CASTAPQVGGYTF.